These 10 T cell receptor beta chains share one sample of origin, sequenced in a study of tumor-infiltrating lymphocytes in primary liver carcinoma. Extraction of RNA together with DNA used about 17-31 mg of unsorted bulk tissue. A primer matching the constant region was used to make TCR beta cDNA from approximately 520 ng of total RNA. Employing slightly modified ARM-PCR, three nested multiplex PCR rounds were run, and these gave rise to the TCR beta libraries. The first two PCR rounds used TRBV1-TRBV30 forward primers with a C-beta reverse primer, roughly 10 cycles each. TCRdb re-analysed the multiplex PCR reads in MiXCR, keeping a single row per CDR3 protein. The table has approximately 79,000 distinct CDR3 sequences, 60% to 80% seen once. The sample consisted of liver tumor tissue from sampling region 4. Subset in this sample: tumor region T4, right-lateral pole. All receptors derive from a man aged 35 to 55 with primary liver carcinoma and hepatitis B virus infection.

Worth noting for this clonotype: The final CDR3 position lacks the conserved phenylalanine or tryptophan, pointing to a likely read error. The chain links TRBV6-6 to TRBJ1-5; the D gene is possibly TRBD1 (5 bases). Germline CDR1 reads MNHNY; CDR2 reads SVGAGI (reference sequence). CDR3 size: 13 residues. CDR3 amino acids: CAGRDGSNQPQHL. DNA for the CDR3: TGTGCCGGCAGGGACGGTAGCAATCAGCCCCAGCATTTG.

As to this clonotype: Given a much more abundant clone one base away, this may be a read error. The CDR3: CASSRTSGRGGTDTQYF. The CDR3 nucleotides read TGTGCCAGCAGCAGGACTAGCGGGAGAGGGGGCACAGATACGCAGTATTTT. This chain joins TRBV2 and TRBJ2-3; 13 nucleotides line up with TRBD2. V was pared by 6 bases and J by 1 base, with 7 bases of the junction left unmatched. Germline V gene data show CDR1 as SNHLY and CDR2 as FYNNEI. The CDR3 has 17 residues.

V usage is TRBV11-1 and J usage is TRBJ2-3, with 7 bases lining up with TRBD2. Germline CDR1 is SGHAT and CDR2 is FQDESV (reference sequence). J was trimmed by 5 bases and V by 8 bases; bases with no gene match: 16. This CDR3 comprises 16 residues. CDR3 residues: CASGLGTNTQIDTQYF. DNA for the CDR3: TGTGCCAGCGGCCTCGGGACTAACACACAAATAGATACGCAGTATTTT.

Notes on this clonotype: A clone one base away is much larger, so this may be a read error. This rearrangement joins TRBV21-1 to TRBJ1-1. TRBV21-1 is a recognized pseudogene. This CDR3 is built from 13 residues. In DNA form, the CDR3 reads TGTGCCAGCAGCAAACAAATGAACACTGAAGCTTTCTTT. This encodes CASSKQMNTEAFF.

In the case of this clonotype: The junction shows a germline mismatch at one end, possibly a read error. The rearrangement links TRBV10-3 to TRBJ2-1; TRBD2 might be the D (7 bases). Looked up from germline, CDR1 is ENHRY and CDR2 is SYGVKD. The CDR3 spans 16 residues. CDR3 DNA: TGTGTCATCAAACCCTGGGGGCGGGGGTTAAACAATGAGCAGTTCTTC. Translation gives CVIKPWGRGLNNEQFF.

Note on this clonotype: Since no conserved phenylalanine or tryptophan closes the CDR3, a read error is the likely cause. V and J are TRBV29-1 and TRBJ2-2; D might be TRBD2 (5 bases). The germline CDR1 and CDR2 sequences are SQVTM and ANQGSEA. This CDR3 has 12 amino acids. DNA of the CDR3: TGTAGCGTTGCTACAAACATCGGGGAGCTGTTTCTT. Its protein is CSVATNIGELFL.

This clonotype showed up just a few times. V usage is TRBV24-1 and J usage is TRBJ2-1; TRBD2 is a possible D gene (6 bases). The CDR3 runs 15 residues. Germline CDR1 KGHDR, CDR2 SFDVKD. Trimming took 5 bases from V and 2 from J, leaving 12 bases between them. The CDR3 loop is CATSGVGGTYNEQFF. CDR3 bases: TGTGCCACCAGTGGAGTAGGAGGGACCTACAATGAGCAGTTCTTC.

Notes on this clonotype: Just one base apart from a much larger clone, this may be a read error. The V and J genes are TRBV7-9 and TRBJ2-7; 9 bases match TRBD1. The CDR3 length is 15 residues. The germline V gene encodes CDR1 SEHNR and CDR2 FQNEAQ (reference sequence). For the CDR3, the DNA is TGTGCCAGCAGCGCACAGGGGGCAAAGTGGTACGGGCAGTACTTC. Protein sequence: CASSAQGAKWYGQYF.

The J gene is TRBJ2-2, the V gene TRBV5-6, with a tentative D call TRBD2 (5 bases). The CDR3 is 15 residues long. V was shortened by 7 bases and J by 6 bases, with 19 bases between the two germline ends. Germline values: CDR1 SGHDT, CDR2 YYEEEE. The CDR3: CASDLRRGRAGELFF. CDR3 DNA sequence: TGTGCCAGCGACTTGCGACGGGGAAGGGCCGGGGAGCTGTTTTTT.

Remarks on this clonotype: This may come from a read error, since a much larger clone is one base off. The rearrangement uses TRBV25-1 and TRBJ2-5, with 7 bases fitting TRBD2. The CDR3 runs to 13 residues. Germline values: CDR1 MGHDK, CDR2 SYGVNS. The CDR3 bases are TGTACCAGCAGTCCATGGGGAGGGGAGACCCAGTACTTC. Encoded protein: CTSSPWGGETQYF.